This T cell receptor (beta chain) originates from a study of T cell repertoires in ileal Crohn's disease. Whole-study context: All patients had surgery for stricturing (about 60%) or penetrating (around 39%) disease.

Sequencing was performed with immunoSEQ multiplex PCR; in TCRdb, only in-frame clones are kept and a portion is missing. The repertoire includes around 4,800 clones, roughly 84% of them detected once, and approximately 5.3% sits in the top ten. CDR1 and CDR2 from the germline V gene are SGHAT and FQNNGV. The CDR3 is 15 residues long. With 5 bases clipped from V and 5 bases from J, the junction kept 11 bases outside the gene matches. The TCR sequence derives from an adult with Crohn's disease. The rearrangement uses TRBV11-2 and TRBJ1-1, with TRBD1 identical over 7 bases. The sample taken for sequencing was ileal tissue. The chain's CDR3 is CASSTLQGLDTEAFF. As DNA, the CDR3 is TGTGCCAGCAGCACGTTACAGGGGTTGGATACTGAAGCTTTCTTT.